This T cell receptor beta chain was recorded in a study of T cell changes during pregnancy in multiple sclerosis. The CDR3 has 14 residues. Unmatched junction bases numbered 5, after V lost 10 bases and J lost 0 bases. Looked up from germline, CDR1 is MDHEN and CDR2 is SYDVKM. Sequencing was performed with immunoSEQ multiplex PCR; in TCRdb, only in-frame clones are kept and a portion is missing. Seen here are 45,000 to 55,000 clones, roughly 90% observed once, and the top ten hold 0.15% to 0.2%. The source material was CD4+ T cells from peripheral blood mononuclear cells, sampled after pregnancy. The receptor comes from a female donor in good health, enrolled as a control in a pregnancy study. The chain couples TRBV28 to TRBJ2-2; 7 nucleotides align to TRBD1. In DNA, the CDR3 is TGTGCCACCACCGGGACAGCGAACACCGGGGAGCTGTTTTTT. This gives the protein CATTGTANTGELFF.